What follows is one T cell receptor beta chain and its context. This sample was taken from a study of T cells in Graves' hyperthyroidism and ophthalmopathy. The investigators amplified TCR beta CDR3 regions from RNA transcripts. The HTBI primer set served for first-round RT-PCR of the TCR CDR3. TCRdb processed the multiplex PCR reads anew with MiXCR; each CDR3 protein has one entry. The table records hundreds of thousands of distinct CDR3 sequences, approximately 15% of them present only once. The CDR3 consists of 14 residues. Trimming shortened V by 0 bases and J by 5 bases, and 13 bases separated the two germline ends. Germline values: CDR1 DFQATT, CDR2 SNEGSKA (reference sequence).

The sequence was collected from a young woman with Graves' hyperthyroidism. This sequence joins TRBV20-1 and TRBJ2-5; the D gene is possibly TRBD2 (5 bases). Input material: blood. The CDR3: CSAREFPGLETQYF. CDR3 bases: TGCAGTGCTAGAGAATTCCCGGGGTTGGAGACCCAGTACTTC.